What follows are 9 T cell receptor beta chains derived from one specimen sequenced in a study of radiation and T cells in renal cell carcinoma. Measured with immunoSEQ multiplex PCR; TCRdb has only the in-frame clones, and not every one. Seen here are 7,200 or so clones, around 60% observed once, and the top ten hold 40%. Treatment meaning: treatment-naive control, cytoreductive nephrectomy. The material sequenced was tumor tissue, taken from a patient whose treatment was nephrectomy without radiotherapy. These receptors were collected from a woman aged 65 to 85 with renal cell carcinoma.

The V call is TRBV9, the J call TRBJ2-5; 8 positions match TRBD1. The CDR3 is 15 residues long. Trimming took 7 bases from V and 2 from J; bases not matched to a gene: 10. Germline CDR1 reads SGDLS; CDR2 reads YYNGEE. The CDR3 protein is CASSSSGQGQETQYF. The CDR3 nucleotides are TGTGCCAGCTCCTCCTCCGGACAGGGACAAGAGACCCAGTACTTC.

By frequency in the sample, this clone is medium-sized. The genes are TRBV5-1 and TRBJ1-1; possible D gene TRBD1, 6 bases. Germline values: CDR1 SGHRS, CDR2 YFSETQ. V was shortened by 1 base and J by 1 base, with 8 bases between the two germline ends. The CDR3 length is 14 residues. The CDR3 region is CASSLQGTNTEAFF. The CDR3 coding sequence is TGCGCCAGCAGCTTGCAGGGGACGAACACTGAAGCTTTCTTT.

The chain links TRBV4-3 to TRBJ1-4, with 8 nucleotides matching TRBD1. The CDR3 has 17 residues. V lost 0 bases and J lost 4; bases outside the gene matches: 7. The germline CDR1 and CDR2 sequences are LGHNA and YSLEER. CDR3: CASSQDARDRFNEKLFF. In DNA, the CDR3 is TGCGCCAGCAGCCAAGACGCCCGGGACAGGTTTAATGAAAAACTGTTTTTT.

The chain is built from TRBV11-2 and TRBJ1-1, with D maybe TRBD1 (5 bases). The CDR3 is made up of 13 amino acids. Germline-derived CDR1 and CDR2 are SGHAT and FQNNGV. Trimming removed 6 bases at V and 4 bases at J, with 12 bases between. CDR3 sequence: CASSWDQGTEAFF. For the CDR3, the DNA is TGTGCCAGCAGTTGGGACCAAGGCACTGAAGCTTTCTTT.

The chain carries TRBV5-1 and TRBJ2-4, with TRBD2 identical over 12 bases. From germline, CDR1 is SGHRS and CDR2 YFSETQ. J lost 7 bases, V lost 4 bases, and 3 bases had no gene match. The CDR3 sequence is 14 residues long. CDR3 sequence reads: CASSDTSGGNIQYF. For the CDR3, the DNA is TGCGCCAGCAGCGACACTAGCGGGGGGAACATTCAGTACTTC.

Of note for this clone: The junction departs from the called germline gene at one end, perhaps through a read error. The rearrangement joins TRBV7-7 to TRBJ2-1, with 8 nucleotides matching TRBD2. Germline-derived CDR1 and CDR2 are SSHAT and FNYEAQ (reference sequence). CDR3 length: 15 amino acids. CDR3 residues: CASSQRGGPYNEQFF. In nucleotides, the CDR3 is TGTGCTAGCAGCCAACGGGGGGGCCCCTACAATGAGCAGTTCTTC.

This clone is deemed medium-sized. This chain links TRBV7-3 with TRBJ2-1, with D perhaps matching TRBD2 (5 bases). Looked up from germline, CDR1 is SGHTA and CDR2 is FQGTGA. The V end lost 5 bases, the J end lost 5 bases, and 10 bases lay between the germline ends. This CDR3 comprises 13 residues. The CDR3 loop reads CASSPLGNNEQFF. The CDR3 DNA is TGTGCCAGCAGCCCACTAGGGAACAATGAGCAGTTCTTC.

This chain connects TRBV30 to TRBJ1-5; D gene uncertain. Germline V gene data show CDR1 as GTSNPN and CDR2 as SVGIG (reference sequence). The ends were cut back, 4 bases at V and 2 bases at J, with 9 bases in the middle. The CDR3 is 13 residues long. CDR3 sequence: CAWKTPGNQPQHF. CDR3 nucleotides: TGTGCCTGGAAAACCCCGGGCAATCAGCCCCAGCATTTT.

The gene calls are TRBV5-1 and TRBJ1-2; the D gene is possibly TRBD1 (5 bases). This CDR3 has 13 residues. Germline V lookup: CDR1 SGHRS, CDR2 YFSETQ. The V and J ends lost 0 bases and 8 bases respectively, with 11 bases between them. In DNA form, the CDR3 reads TGCGCCAGCAGCTTGGATCAGGGTCAGGGCTACACCTTC. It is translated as CASSLDQGQGYTF.